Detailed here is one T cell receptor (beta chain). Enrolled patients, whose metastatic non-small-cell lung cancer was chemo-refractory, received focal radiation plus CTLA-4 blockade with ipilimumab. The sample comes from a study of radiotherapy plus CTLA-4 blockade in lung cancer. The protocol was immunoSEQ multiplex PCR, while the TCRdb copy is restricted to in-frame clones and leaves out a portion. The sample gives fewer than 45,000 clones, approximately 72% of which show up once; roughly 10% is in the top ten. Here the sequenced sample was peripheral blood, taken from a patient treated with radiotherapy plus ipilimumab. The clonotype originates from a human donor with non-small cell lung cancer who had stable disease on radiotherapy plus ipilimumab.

CDR3 sequence reads: CASSPRTQVTNTEAFF. As DNA, the CDR3 is TGTGCCAGCAGTCCCAGAACCCAGGTAACGAACACTGAAGCTTTCTTT. This chain links TRBV27 with TRBJ1-1; D call uncertain. V dropped 5 bases and J dropped 1 base, with 17 bases sitting between them. The CDR3 runs 16 residues. CDR1 is MNHEY, CDR2 SMNVEV, per germline (reference sequence).